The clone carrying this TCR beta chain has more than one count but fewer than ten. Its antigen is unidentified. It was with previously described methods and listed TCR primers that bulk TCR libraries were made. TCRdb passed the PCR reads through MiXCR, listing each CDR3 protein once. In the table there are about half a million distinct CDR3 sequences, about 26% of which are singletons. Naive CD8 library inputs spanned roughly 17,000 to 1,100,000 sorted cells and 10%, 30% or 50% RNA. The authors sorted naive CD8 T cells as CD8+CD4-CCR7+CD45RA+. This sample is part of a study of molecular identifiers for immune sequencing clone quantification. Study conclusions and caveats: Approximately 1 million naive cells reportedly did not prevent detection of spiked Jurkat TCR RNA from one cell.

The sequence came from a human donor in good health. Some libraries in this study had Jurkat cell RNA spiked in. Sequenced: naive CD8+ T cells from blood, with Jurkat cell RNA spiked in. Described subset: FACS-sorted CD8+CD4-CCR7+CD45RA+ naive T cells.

The CDR3 DNA is TGTGCCAGCAGCTTAATTGGTCAGGGGGCAGGCGCCTACGAGCAGTACTTC. It encodes CASSLIGQGAGAYEQYF. The V gene is TRBV7-2, the J gene TRBJ2-7, with 8 positions matching TRBD1. The junction had 11 bases not matched to a gene; V was cut back by 2 bases and J by 2 bases. This CDR3 is 17 amino acids long. Per the germline V gene, CDR1 is SGHTA and CDR2 is FQGNSA.